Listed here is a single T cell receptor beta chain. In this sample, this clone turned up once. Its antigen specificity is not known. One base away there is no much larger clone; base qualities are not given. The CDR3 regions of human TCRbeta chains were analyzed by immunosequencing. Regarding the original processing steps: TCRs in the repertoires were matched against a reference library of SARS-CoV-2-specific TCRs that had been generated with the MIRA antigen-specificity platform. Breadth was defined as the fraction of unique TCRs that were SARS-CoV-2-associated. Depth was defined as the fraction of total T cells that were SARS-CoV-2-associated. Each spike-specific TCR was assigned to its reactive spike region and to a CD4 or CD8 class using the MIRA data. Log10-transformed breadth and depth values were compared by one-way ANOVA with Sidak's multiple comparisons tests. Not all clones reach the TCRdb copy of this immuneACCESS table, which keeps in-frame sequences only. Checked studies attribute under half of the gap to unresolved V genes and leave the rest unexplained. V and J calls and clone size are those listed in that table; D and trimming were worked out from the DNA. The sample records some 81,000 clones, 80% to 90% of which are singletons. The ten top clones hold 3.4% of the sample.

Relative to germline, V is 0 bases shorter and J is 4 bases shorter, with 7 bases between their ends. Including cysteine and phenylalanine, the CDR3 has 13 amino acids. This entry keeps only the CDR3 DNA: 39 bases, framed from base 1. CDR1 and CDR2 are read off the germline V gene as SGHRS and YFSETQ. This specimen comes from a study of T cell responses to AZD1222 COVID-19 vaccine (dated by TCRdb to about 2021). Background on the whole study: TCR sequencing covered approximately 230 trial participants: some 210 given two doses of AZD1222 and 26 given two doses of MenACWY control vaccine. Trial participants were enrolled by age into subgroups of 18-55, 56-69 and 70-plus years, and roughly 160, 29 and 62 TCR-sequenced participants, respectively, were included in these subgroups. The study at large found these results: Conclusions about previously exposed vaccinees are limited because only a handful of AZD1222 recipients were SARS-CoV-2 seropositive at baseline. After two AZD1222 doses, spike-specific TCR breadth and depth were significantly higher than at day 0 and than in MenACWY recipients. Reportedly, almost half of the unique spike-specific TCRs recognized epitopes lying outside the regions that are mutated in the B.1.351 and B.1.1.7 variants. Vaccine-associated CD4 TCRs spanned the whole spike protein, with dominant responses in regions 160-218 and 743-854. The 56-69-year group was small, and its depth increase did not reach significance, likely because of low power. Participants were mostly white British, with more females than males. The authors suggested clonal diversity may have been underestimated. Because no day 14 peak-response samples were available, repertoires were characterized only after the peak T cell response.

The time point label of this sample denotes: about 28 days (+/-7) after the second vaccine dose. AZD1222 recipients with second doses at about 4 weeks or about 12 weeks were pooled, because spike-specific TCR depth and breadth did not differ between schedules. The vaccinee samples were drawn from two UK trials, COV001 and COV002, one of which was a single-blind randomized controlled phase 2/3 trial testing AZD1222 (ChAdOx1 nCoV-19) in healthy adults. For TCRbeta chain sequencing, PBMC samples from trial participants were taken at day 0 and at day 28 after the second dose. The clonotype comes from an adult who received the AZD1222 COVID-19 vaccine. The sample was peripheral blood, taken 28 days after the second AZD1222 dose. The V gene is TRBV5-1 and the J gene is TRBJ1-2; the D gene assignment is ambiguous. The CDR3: CASSLGSIYGYTF. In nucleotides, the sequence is TGCGCCAGCAGCTTGGGGTCAATCTATGGCTACACCTTC.